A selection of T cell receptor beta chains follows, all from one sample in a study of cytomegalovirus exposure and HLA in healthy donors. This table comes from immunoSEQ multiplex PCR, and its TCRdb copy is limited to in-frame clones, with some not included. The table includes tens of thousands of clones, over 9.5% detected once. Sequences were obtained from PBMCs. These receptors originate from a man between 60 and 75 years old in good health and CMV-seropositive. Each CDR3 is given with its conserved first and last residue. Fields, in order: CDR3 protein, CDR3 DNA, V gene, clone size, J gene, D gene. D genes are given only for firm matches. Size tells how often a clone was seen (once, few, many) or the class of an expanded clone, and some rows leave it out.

cdr3_aa: CASTARDNGYEQYF
cdr3_nt: TGTGCCAGCACCGCGAGGGACAATGGATACGAGCAGTACTTC
v_call: TRBV5-4
clone_size: -
j_call: TRBJ2-7
d_call: -

cdr3_aa: CASREGMGTEAFF
cdr3_nt: TGTGCCAGCCGGGAGGGAATGGGGACTGAAGCTTTCTTT
v_call: TRBV25-1
clone_size: -
j_call: TRBJ1-1
d_call: -

cdr3_aa: CASSSDISGNTIYF
cdr3_nt: TGTGCCAGCAGCTCGGACATCTCTGGAAACACCATATATTTT
v_call: TRBV7-2
clone_size: few
j_call: TRBJ1-3
d_call: -

cdr3_aa: CASSLAKRFPYEQYF
cdr3_nt: TGTGCCAGCAGCTTGGCCAAGCGGTTCCCCTACGAGCAGTACTTC
v_call: TRBV5-6
clone_size: few
j_call: TRBJ2-7
d_call: -

cdr3_aa: CASSLDQTGPPAQYF
cdr3_nt: TGCGCCAGCAGCTTGGATCAAACAGGCCCCCCAGCGCAGTATTTT
v_call: TRBV5-1
clone_size: -
j_call: TRBJ2-3
d_call: -

cdr3_aa: CASSLLGLAEYNEQFF
cdr3_nt: TGCGCCAGCAGCCTCCTCGGACTAGCGGAGTACAATGAGCAGTTCTTC
v_call: TRBV5-1
clone_size: few
j_call: TRBJ2-1
d_call: TRBD2

cdr3_aa: CASSTGTGGSDTQYF
cdr3_nt: TGTGCCAGCAGTACCGGGACAGGGGGGTCCGATACGCAGTATTTT
v_call: TRBV27
clone_size: few
j_call: TRBJ2-3
d_call: TRBD1

cdr3_aa: CASSPSSGAYNEQFF
cdr3_nt: TGCGCCAGCAGCCCCTCTAGCGGTGCCTACAATGAGCAGTTCTTC
v_call: TRBV4-1
clone_size: -
j_call: TRBJ2-1
d_call: TRBD2

cdr3_aa: CSVGSGAGANVLTF
cdr3_nt: TGCAGCGTTGGATCGGGGGCTGGGGCCAACGTCCTGACTTTC
v_call: TRBV29-1
clone_size: few
j_call: TRBJ2-6
d_call: -

cdr3_aa: CASSLAQLSNRGVEQYF
cdr3_nt: TGTGCCAGCAGCTTAGCTCAACTCTCTAACAGGGGGGTCGAGCAGTACTTC
v_call: TRBV11-2
clone_size: few
j_call: TRBJ2-7
d_call: TRBD1

cdr3_aa: CASSQNFGTGGGEKLFF
cdr3_nt: TGTGCCAGCAGCCAGAACTTCGGGACAGGGGGCGGTGAAAAACTGTTTTTT
v_call: TRBV4-2
clone_size: -
j_call: TRBJ1-4
d_call: TRBD1

cdr3_aa: CASSIGLFNEKLFF
cdr3_nt: TGTGCCAGTAGTATCGGACTGTTTAATGAAAAACTGTTTTTT
v_call: TRBV19
clone_size: few
j_call: TRBJ1-4
d_call: -

cdr3_aa: CASSQTPRREQYF
cdr3_nt: TGTGCCAGCAGCCAGACACCTCGCCGGGAGCAGTACTTC
v_call: TRBV28
clone_size: -
j_call: TRBJ2-7
d_call: -

cdr3_aa: CASSLGDTDEKLFF
cdr3_nt: TGTGCCAGCAGCTTGGGCGACACGGATGAAAAACTGTTTTTT
v_call: TRBV7-9
clone_size: few
j_call: TRBJ1-4
d_call: -

cdr3_aa: CASREGGAEGTQYF
cdr3_nt: TGCGCCAGCAGAGAGGGGGGGGCTGAAGGTACGCAGTATTTT
v_call: TRBV5-1
clone_size: -
j_call: TRBJ2-3
d_call: -

cdr3_aa: CASSYLNTGELFF
cdr3_nt: TGTGCCAGCAGTTACCTGAACACCGGGGAGCTGTTTTTT
v_call: TRBV6-6
clone_size: few
j_call: TRBJ2-2
d_call: -

cdr3_aa: CASSSTGNSPLHF
cdr3_nt: TGTGCCAGCAGCTCAACAGGGAACTCACCCCTCCACTTT
v_call: TRBV7-6
clone_size: few
j_call: TRBJ1-6
d_call: -

cdr3_aa: CASSFGPANTGELFF
cdr3_nt: TGTGCCAGCAGCTTTGGGCCGGCGAACACCGGGGAGCTGTTTTTT
v_call: TRBV5-4
clone_size: -
j_call: TRBJ2-2
d_call: -

cdr3_aa: CASSLGTGDPYGYTF
cdr3_nt: TGTGCCAGCAGCCTCGGGACAGGGGATCCCTATGGCTACACCTTC
v_call: TRBV7-3
clone_size: -
j_call: TRBJ1-2
d_call: TRBD1

cdr3_aa: CASSVSASGSQITQYF
cdr3_nt: TGTGCCAGCAGCGTATCGGCTAGCGGATCACAGATAACGCAGTATTTT
v_call: TRBV9
clone_size: few
j_call: TRBJ2-3
d_call: TRBD2

cdr3_aa: CASSVILNEQFF
cdr3_nt: TGTGCCAGCAGTGTCATACTTAATGAGCAGTTCTTC
v_call: TRBV2
clone_size: -
j_call: TRBJ2-1
d_call: -

cdr3_aa: CASSVEEAKNTGELFF
cdr3_nt: TGTGCCAGCAGCGTAGAAGAAGCGAAGAACACCGGGGAGCTGTTTTTT
v_call: TRBV9
clone_size: few
j_call: TRBJ2-2
d_call: -

cdr3_aa: CASSLSRTGMGGYTF
cdr3_nt: TGTGCCAGCAGCTTATCCCGGACAGGCATGGGGGGCTACACCTTC
v_call: TRBV7-3
clone_size: -
j_call: TRBJ1-2
d_call: TRBD1